Sequencing of this T cell receptor (beta chain) was carried out in a study of OX40 agonist ivuxolimab in advanced cancers. With 5 bases removed from V and 6 bases from J, the gap between germline ends came to 15 bases. CDR1 is SEHNR, CDR2 FQNEAQ, per germline (reference sequence). The CDR3 loop spans 14 amino acids. Profiling relied on immunoSEQ multiplex PCR, and the TCRdb table lists in-frame clones only, not all of them. Of about 61,000 clones in the sample, around 83% were seen once. This chain joins TRBV7-9 and TRBJ2-3; the D gene is possibly TRBD2 (5 bases). The TCR originated in an adult with an advanced solid tumor such as melanoma, head and neck, liver or kidney cancer. Specimen: CD4+ or CD8+ T cells sorted from blood, collected in a trial of the OX40 agonist ivuxolimab. The CDR3 region is CASSLTIRRDTQYF. The CDR3 bases are TGTGCCAGCAGCCTGACTATTAGGAGGGATACGCAGTATTTT. Together with reference TRBV7-9 and TRBJ2-3, the CDR3 gives the full variable domain: DTGVSQNPRHKITKRGQNVTFRCDPISEHNRLYWYRQTLGQGPEFLTYFQNEAQLEKSRLLSDRFSAERPKGSFSTLEIQRTEQGDSAMYLCASSLTIRRDTQYFGPGTRLTVL.